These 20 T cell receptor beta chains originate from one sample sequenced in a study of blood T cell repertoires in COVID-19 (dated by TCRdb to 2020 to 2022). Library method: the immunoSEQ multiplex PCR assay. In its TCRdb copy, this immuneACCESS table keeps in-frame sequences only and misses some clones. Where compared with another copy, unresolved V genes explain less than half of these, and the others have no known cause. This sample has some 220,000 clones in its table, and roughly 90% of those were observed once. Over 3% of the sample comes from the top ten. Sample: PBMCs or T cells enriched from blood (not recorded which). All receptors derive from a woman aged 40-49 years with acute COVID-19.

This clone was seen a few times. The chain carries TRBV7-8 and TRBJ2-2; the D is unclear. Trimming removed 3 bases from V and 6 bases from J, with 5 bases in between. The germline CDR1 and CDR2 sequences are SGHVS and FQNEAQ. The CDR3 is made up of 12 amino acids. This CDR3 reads CASSFPAGELFF. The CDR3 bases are TGTGCCAGCAGCTTTCCGGCCGGGGAGCTGTTTTTT.

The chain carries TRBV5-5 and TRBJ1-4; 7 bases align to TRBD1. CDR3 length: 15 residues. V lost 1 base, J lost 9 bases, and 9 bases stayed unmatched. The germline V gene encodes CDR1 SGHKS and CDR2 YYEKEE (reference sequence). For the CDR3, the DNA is TGTGCCAGCAGCTTGATGTCAGGGGGAGCTAAAAAACTGTTTTTT. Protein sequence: CASSLMSGGAKKLFF.

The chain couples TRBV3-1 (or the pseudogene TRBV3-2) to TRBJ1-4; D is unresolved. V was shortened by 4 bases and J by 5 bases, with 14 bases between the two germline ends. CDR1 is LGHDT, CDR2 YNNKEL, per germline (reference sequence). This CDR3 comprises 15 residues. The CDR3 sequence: CASSLGGGINEKLFF. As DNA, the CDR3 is TGTGCCAGCAGCCTAGGAGGAGGGATAAATGAAAAACTGTTTTTT.

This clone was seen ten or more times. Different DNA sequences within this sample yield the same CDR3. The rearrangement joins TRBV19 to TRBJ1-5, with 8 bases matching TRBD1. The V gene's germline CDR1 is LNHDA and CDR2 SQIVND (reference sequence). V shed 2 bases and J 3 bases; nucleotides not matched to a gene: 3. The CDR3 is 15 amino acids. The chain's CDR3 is CASSIQGAYNQPQHF. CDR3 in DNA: TGTGCCAGTAGTATACAGGGGGCTTACAATCAGCCCCAGCATTTT.

This CDR3 reads CASSLTSGGNTDTQYF. The CDR3 DNA is TGTGCCAGTAGTCTCACTAGCGGGGGCAACACAGATACGCAGTATTTT. This chain uses TRBV19 with TRBJ2-3, with 11 bases aligning to TRBD2. V was pared by 5 bases and J by 2 bases, with 6 bases of the junction left unmatched. Germline CDR1 and CDR2: LNHDA and SQIVND (reference sequence). This CDR3 region has 16 residues.

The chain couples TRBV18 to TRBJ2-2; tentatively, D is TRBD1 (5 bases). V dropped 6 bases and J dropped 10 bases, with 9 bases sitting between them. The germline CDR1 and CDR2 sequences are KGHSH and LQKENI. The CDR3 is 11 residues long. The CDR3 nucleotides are TGTGCCAGCTCGCCGACAGCGGAGCTGTTTTTT. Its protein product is CASSPTAELFF.

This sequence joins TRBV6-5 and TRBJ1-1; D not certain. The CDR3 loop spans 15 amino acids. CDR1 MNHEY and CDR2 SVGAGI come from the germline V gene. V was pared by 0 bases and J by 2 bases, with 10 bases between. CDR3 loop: CASSYSSGVNTEAFF. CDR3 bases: TGTGCCAGCAGTTACTCGAGCGGAGTTAACACTGAAGCTTTCTTT.

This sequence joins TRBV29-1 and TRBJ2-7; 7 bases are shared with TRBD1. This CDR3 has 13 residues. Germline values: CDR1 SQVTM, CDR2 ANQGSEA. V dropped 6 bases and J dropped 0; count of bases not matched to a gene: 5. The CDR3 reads CSVFRQGSYEQYF. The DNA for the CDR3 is TGCAGCGTCTTTCGACAGGGCTCCTACGAGCAGTACTTC.

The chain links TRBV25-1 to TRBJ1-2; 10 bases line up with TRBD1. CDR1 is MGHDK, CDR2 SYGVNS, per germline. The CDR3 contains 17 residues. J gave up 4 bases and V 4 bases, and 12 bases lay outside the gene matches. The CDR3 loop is CASSALKWDRGLYGYTF. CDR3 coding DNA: TGTGCCAGCAGTGCTCTTAAATGGGACAGGGGACTCTATGGCTACACCTTC.

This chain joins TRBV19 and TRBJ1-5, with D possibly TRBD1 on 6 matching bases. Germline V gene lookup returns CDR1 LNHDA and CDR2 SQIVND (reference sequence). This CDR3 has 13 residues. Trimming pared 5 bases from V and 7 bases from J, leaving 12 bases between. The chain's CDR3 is CASSDWGHQPQHF. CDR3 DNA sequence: TGTGCCAGTAGTGACTGGGGGCACCAGCCCCAGCATTTT. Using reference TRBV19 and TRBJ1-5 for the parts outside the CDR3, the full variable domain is DGGITQSPKYLFRKEGQNVTLSCEQNLNHDAMYWYRQDPGQGLRLIYYSQIVNDFQKGDIAEGYSVSREKKESFPLTVTSAQKNPTAFYLCASSDWGHQPQHFGDGTRLSIL.

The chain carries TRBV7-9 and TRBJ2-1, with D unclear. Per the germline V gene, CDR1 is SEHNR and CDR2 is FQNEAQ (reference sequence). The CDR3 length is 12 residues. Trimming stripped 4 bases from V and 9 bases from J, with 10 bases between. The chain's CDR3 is CASSSSPGEQFF. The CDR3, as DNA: TGTGCCAGCAGCTCGTCCCCAGGTGAGCAGTTCTTC.

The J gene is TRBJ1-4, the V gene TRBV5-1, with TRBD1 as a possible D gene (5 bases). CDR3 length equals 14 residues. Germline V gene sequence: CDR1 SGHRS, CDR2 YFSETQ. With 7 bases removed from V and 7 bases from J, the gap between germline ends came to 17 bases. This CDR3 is CASGRDLGFEKLFF. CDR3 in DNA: TGCGCCAGCGGAAGGGACTTAGGCTTTGAAAAACTGTTTTTT.

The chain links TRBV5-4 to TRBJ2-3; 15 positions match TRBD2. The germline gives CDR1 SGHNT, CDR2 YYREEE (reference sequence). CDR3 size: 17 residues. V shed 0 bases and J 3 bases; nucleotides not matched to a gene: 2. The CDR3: CASSLGTSGGATDTQYF. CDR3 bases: TGTGCCAGCAGCTTGGGGACTAGCGGGGGGGCGACAGATACGCAGTATTTT.

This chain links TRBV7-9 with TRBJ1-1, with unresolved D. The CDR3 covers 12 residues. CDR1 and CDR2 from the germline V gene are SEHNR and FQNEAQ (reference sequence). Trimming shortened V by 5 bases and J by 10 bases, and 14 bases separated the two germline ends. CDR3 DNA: TGTGCCAGCAGCCCCCAGGCCGCTGGAGCTTTCTTT. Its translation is CASSPQAAGAFF. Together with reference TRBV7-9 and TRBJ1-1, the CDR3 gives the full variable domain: DTGVSQNPRHKITKRGQNVTFRCDPISEHNRLYWYRQTLGQGPEFLTYFQNEAQLEKSRLLSDRFSAERPKGSFSTLEIQRTEQGDSAMYLCASSPQAAGAFFGQGTRLTVV.

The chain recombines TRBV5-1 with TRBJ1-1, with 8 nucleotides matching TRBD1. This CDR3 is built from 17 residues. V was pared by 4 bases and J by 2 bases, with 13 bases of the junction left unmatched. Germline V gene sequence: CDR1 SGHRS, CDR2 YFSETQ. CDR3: CASSPQGGQRSNTEAFF. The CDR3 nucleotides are TGCGCCAGCAGCCCACAGGGGGGGCAACGATCTAACACTGAAGCTTTCTTT.

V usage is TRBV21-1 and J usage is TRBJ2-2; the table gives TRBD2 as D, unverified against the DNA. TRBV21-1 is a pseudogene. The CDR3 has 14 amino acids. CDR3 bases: TGTGCCAGCAGGCGCGATGGAGTCCCCGGGGAGCTGTTTTTT. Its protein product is CASRRDGVPGELFF.

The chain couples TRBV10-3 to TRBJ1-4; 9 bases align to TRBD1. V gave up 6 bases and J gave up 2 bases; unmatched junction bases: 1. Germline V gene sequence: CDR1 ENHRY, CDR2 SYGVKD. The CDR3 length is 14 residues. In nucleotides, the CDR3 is TGTGCCATCAGGGACAGGGGCACTAATGAAAAACTGTTTTTT. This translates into CAIRDRGTNEKLFF.

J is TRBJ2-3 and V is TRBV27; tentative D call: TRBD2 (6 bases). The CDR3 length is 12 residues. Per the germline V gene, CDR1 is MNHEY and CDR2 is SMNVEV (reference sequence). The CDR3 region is CLSGGATDTQYF. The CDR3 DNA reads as TGTTTAAGTGGCGGGGCTACAGATACGCAGTATTTT.

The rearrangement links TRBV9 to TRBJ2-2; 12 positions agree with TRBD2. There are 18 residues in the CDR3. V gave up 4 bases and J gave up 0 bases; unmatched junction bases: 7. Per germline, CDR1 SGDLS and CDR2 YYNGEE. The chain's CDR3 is CASSPRTSGIANTGELFF. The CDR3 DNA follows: TGTGCCAGCAGCCCCCGGACTAGCGGGATCGCGAACACCGGGGAGCTGTTTTTT.

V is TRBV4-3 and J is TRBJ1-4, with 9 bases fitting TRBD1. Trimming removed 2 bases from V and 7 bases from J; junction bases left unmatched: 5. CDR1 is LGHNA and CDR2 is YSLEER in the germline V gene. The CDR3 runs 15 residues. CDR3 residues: CASSQWTGEGEKLFF. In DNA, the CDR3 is TGCGCCAGCAGCCAATGGACAGGGGAGGGTGAAAAACTGTTTTTT.